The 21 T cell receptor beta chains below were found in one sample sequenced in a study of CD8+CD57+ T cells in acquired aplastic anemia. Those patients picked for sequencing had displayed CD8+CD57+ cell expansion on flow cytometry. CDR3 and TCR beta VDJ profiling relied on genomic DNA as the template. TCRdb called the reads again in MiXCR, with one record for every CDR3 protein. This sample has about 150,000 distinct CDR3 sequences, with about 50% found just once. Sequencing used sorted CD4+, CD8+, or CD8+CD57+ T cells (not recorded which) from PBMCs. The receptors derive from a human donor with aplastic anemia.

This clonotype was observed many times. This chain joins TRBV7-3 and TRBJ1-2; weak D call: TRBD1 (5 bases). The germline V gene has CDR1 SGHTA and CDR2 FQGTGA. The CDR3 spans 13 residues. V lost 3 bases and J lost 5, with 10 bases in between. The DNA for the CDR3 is TGTGCCAGCAGCTTCGAGGCAGGGTATGGCTACACCTTC. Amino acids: CASSFEAGYGYTF.

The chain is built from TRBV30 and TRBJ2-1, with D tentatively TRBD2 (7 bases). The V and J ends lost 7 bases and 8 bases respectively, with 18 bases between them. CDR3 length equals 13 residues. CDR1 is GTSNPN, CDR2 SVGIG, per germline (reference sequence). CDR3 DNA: TGTGCCTCAGACGGGGGGCAGGGTGATGAGCAGTTCTTC. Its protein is CASDGGQGDEQFF. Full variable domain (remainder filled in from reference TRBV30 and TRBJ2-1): SQTIHQWPATLVQPVGSPLSLECTVEGTSNPNLYWYRQAAGRGLQLLFYSVGIGQISSEVPQNLSASRPQDRQFILSSKKLLLSDSGFYLCASDGGQGDEQFFGPGTRLTVL.

DNA for the CDR3: TGTGCCAGCAGCACCCAGACAGGCATCTCTGGAAACACCATATATTTT. Translating it yields CASSTQTGISGNTIYF. J is TRBJ1-3 and V is TRBV7-8; D perhaps matches TRBD1 (6 bases). The CDR3 spans 16 residues. The germline V gene has CDR1 SGHVS and CDR2 FQNEAQ. V was pared by 5 bases and J by 0 bases, with 14 bases between.

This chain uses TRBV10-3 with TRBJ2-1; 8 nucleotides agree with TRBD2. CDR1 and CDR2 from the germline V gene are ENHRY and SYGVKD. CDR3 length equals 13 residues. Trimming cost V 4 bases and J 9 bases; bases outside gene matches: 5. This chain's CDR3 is CAISGGTSTEQFF. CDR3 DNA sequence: TGTGCCATCAGTGGCGGGACTAGTACTGAGCAGTTCTTC.

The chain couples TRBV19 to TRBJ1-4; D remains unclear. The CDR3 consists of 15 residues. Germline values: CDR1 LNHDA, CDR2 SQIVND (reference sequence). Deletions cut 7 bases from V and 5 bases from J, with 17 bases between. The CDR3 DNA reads TGTGCCAGTATGGAGACATGGCGCCGGAATGAAAAACTGTTTTTT. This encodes CASMETWRRNEKLFF.

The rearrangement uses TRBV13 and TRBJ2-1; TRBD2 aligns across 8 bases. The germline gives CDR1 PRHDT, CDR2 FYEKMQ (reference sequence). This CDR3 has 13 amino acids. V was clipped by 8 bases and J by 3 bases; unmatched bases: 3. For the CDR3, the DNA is TGTGCCAGCGGGGGACTAGACTACAATGAGCAGTTCTTC. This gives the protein CASGGLDYNEQFF.

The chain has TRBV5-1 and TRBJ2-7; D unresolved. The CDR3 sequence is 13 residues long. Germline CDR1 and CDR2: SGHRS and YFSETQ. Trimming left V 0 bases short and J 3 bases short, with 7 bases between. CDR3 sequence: CASSLDGYYEQYF. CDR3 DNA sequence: TGCGCCAGCAGCTTGGACGGCTACTACGAGCAGTACTTC. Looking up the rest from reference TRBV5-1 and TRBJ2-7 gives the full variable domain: KAGVTQTPRYLIKTRGQQVTLSCSPISGHRSVSWYQQTPGQGLQFLFEYFSETQRNKGNFPGRFSGRQFSNSRSEMNVSTLELGDSALYLCASSLDGYYEQYFGPGTRLTVT.

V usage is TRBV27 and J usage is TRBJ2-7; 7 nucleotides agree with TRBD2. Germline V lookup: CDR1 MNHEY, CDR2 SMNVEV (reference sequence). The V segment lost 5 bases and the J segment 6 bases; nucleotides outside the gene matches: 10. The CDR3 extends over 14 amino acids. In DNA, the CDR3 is TGTGCCAGCAGTGGGCTAGCGGAGGAAATCGAGCAGTACTTC. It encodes CASSGLAEEIEQYF.

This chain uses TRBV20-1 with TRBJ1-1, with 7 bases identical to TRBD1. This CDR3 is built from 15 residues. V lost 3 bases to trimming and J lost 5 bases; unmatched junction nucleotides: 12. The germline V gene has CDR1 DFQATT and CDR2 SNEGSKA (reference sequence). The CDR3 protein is CSASPRTGRGTEAFF. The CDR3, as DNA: TGCAGTGCTAGCCCTCGGACAGGTCGCGGGACTGAAGCTTTCTTT.

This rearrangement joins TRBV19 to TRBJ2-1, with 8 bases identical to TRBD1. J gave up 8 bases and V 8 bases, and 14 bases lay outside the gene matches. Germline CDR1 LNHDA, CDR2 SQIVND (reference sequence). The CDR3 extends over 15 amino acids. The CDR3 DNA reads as TGTGCCAGTGCCCCGGACAGGGCCTTCGTAGATGAGCAGTTCTTC. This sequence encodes CASAPDRAFVDEQFF.

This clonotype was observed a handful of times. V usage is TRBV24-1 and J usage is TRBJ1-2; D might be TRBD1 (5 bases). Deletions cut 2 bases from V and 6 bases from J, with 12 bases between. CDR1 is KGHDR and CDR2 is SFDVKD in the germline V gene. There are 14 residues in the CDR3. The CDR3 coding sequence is TGTGCCACCAGTGATTCGGCCCTAGGGGATGGCTACACCTTC. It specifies CATSDSALGDGYTF.

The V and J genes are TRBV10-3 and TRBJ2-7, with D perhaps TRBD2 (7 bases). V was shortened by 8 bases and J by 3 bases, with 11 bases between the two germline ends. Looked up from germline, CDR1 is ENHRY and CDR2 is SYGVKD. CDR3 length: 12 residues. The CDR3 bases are TGTGCCATCGGCGGGGGCTACTACGAGCAGTACTTC. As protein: CAIGGGYYEQYF.

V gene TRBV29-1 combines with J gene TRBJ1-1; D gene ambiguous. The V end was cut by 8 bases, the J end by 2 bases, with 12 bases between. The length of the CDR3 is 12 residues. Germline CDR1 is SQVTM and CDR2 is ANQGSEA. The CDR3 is CSLAASNTEAFF. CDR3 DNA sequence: TGCAGCTTAGCGGCCTCCAACACTGAAGCTTTCTTT.

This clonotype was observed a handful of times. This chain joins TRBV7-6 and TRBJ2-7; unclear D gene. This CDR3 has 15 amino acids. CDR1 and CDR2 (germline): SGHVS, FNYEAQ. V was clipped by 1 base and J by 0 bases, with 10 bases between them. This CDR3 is CASSLGPDSSYEQYF. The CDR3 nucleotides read TGTGCCAGCAGCTTAGGGCCAGATAGCTCCTACGAGCAGTACTTC.

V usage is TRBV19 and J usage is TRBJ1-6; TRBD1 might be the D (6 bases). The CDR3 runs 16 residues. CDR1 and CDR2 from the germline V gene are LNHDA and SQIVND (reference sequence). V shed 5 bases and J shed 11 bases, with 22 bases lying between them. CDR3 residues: CASSLPNRHREAPLHF. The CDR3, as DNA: TGTGCCAGTAGTCTCCCTAACAGGCACAGGGAGGCACCCCTCCACTTT.

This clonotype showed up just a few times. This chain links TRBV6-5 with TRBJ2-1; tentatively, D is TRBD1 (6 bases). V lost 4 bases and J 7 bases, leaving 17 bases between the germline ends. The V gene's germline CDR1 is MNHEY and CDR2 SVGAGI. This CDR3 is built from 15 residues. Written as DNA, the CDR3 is TGTGCCAGCAGTTCAACCCAGGGGACGTTTAATGAGCAGTTCTTC. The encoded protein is CASSSTQGTFNEQFF.

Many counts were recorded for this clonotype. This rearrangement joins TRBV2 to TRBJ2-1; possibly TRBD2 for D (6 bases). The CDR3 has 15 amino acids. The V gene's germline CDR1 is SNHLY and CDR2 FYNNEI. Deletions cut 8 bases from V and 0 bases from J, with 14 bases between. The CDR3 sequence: CASFGGPRSYNEQFF. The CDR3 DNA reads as TGTGCCAGCTTCGGGGGACCCCGCTCCTACAATGAGCAGTTCTTC.

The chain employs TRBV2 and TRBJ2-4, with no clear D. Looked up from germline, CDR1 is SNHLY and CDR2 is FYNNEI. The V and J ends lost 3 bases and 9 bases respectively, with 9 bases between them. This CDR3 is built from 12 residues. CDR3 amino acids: CASSDLWSIQYF. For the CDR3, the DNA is TGTGCCAGCAGTGATCTGTGGAGCATTCAGTACTTC.

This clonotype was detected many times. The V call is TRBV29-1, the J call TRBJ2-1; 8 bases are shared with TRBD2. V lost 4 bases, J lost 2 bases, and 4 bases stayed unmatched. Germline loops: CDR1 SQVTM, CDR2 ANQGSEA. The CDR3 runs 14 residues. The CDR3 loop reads CSVGREVPYNEQFF. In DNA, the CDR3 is TGCAGCGTTGGGCGGGAGGTACCCTACAATGAGCAGTTCTTC.

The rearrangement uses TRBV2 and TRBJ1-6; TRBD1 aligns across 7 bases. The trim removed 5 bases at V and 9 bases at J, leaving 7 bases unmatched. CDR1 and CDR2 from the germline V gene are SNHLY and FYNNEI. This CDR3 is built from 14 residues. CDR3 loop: CASSLRDSPSPLHF. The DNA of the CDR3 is TGTGCCAGCAGTCTCCGGGACAGCCCTTCACCCCTCCACTTT.

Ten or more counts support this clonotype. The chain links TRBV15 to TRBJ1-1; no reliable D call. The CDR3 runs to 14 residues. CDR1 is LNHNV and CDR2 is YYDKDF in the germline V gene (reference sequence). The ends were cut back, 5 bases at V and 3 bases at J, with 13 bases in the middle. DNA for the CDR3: TGTGCCACCAGCCCTAGATCGGTCGACACTGAAGCTTTCTTT. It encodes CATSPRSVDTEAFF.